The clone carrying this T cell receptor (beta chain) appeared many times. This sample stems from a study of neurological immune-mediated disorders. The CDR3 length is 12 residues. In germline, CDR1 is SQVTM, CDR2 ANQGSEA. Trimming cost V 7 bases and J 10 bases, with 19 bases left between them. TCRdb reanalysed the 5' RACE reads using MiXCR and keeps one entry per CDR3 protein. The sample contains roughly 62,000 distinct CDR3 sequences, roughly 11% of which appear only once. Sequencing was carried out using PBMCs. The J gene is TRBJ1-1, the V gene TRBV29-1, with D perhaps matching TRBD1 (6 bases). The source is a man aged 60 to 69 in good health. In nucleotides, the CDR3 is TGCAGCGCCTCCCTTGGGGGGGCACGAGCTTTCTTT. Translated: CSASLGGARAFF.